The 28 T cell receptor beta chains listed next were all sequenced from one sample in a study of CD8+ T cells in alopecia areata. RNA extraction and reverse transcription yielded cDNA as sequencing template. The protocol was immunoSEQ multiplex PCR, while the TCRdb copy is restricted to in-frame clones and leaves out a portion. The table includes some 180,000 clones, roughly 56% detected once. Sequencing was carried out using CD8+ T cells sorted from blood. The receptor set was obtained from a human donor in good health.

Written as DNA, the CDR3 is TGTGCCAGCAGTTTATTCTCAGGCAAAGAGACCCAGTACTTC. Translating gives CASSLFSGKETQYF. This rearrangement joins TRBV27 to TRBJ2-5; no reliable D call. The CDR3 runs 14 residues. The germline gives CDR1 MNHEY, CDR2 SMNVEV (reference sequence). The V end was cut by 1 base, the J end by 3 bases, with 9 bases between.

The CDR3 loop reads CASSLVRGPYGYTF. The CDR3 nucleotides are TGTGCCAGCAGCTTAGTGAGGGGTCCATATGGCTACACCTTC. The V and J genes are TRBV11-2 and TRBJ1-2; tentative D call: TRBD1 (5 bases). Germline V gene data show CDR1 as SGHAT and CDR2 as FQNNGV. Trimming took off 1 base at V and 5 bases at J, with 11 bases between the two ends. The CDR3 has 14 amino acids.

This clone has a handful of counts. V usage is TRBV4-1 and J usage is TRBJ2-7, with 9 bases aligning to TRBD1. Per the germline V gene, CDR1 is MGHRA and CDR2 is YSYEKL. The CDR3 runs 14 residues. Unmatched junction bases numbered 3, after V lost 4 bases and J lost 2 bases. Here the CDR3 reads CASSLGDRAYEQYF. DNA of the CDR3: TGCGCCAGCAGCCTCGGGGACAGGGCCTACGAGCAGTACTTC.

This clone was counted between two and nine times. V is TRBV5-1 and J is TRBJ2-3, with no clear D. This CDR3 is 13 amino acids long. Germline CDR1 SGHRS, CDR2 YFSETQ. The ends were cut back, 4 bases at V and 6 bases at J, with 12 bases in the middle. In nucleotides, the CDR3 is TGCGCCAGCAGCCCCGACCCGGCGGATACGCAGTATTTT. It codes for CASSPDPADTQYF.

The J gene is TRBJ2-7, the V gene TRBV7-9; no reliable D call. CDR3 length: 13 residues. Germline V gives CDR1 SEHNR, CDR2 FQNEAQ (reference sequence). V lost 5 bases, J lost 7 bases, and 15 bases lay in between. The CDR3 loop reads CASSPLGLGEQYF. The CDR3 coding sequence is TGTGCCAGCAGCCCGCTGGGGTTGGGGGAGCAGTACTTC.

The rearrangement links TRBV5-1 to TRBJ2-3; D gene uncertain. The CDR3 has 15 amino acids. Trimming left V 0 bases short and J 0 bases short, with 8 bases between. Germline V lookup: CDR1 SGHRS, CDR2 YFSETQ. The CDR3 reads CASSLESASTDTQYF. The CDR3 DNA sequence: TGCGCCAGCAGCTTGGAGAGTGCTAGCACAGATACGCAGTATTTT.

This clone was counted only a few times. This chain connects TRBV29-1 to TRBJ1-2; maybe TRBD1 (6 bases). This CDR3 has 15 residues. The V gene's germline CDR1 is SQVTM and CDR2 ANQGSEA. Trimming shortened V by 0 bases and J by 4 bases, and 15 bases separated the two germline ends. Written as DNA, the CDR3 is TGCAGCGTTGAAGAGGAGGGCTCAGGGGCCTATGGCTACACCTTC. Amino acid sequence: CSVEEEGSGAYGYTF.

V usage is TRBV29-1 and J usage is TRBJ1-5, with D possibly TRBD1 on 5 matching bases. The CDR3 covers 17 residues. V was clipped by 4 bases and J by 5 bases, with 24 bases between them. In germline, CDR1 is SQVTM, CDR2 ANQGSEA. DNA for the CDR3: TGCAGCGTTGCAGGAACGGGTGGGGACTCTAGTTATCAGCCCCAGCATTTT. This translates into CSVAGTGGDSSYQPQHF.

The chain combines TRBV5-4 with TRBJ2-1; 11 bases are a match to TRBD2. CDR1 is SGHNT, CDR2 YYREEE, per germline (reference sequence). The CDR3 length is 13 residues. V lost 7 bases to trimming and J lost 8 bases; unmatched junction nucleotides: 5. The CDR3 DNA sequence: TGTGCCAGCGGTAGCGGGGGGGCAGATGAGCAGTTCTTC. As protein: CASGSGGADEQFF.

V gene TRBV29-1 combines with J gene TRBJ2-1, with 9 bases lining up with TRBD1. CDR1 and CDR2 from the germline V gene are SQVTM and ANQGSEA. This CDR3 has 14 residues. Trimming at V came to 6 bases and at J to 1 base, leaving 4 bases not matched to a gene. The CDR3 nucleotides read TGCAGCGTAAAGGGACAGGGATCCTACAATGAGCAGTTCTTC. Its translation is CSVKGQGSYNEQFF.

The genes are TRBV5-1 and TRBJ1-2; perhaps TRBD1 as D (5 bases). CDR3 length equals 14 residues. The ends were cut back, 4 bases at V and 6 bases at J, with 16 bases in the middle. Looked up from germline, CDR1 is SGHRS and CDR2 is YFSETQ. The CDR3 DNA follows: TGCGCCAGCAGCCAACATCAGGGTTATGATGGCTACACCTTC. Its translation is CASSQHQGYDGYTF.

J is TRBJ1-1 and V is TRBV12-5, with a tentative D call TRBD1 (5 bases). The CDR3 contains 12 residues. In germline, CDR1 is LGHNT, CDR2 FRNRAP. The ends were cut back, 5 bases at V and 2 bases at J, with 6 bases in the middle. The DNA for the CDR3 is TGTGCTAGTGGTCAGGGAAACACTGAAGCTTTCTTT. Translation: CASGQGNTEAFF.

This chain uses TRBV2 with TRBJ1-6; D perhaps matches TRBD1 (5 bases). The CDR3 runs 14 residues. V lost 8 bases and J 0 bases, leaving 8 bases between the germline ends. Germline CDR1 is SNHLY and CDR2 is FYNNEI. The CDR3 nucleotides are TGTGCCAGCGGGGGGAGCTCCTATAATTCACCCCTCCACTTT. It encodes CASGGSSYNSPLHF. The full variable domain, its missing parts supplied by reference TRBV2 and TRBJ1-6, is EPEVTQTPSHQVTQMGQEVILRCVPISNHLYFYWYRQILGQKVEFLVSFYNNEISEKSEIFDDQFSVERPDGSNFTLKIRSTKLEDSAMYFCASGGSSYNSPLHFGNGTRLTVT.

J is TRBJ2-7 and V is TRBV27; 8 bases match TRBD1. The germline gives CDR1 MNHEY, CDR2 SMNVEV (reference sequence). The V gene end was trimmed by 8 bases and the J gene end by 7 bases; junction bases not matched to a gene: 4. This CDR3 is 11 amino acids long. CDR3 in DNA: TGTGCCAGCCAGGGGGCCTGGGAGCAGTACTTC. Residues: CASQGAWEQYF.

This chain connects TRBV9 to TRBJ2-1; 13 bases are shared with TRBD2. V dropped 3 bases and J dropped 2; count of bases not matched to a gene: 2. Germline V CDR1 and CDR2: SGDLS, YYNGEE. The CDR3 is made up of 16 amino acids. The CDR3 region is CASSGLAGGPYNEQFF. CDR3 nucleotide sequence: TGTGCCAGCAGCGGACTAGCGGGGGGACCCTACAATGAGCAGTTCTTC. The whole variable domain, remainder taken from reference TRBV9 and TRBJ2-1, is DSGVTQTPKHLITATGQRVTLRCSPRSGDLSVYWYQQSLDQGLQFLIQYYNGEERAKGNILERFSAQQFPDLHSELNLSSLELGDSALYFCASSGLAGGPYNEQFFGPGTRLTVL.

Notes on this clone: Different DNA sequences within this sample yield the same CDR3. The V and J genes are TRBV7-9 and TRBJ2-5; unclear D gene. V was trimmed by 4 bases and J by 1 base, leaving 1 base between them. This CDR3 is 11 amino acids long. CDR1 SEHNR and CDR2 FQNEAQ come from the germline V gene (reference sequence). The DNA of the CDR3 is TGTGCCAGCAGCTCCCAAGAGACCCAGTACTTC. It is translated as CASSSQETQYF. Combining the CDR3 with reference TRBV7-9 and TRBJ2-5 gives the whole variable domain DTGVSQNPRHKITKRGQNVTFRCDPISEHNRLYWYRQTLGQGPEFLTYFQNEAQLEKSRLLSDRFSAERPKGSFSTLEIQRTEQGDSAMYLCASSSQETQYFGPGTRLLVL.

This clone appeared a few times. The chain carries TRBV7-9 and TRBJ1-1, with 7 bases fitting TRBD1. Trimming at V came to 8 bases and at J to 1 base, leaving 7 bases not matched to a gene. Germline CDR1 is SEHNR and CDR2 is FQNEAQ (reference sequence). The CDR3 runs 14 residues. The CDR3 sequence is CASGPGTANTEAFF. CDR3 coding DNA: TGTGCCAGCGGCCCCGGGACAGCGAACACTGAAGCTTTCTTT.

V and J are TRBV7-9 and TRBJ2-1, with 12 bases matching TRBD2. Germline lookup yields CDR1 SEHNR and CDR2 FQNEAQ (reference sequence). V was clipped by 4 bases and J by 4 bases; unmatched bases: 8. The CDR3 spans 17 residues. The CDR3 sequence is CASSSTSGGPYYNEQFF. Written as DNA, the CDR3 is TGTGCCAGCAGCTCGACTAGCGGGGGCCCTTATTACAATGAGCAGTTCTTC.

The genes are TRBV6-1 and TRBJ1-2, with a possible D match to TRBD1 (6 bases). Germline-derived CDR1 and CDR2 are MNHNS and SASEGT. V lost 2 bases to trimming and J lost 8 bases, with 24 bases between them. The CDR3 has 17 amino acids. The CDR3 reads CASSEPHPRKTGAGYTF. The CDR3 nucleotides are TGTGCCAGCAGTGAACCACACCCACGGAAGACAGGCGCGGGCTACACCTTC.

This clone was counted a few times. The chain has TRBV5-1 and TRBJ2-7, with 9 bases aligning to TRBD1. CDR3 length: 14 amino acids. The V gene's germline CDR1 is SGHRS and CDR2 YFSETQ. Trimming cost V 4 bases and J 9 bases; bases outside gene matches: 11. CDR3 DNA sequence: TGCGCCAGCAGCGAGCGGACAGGGGCCCTTGGGCAGTACTTC. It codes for CASSERTGALGQYF.

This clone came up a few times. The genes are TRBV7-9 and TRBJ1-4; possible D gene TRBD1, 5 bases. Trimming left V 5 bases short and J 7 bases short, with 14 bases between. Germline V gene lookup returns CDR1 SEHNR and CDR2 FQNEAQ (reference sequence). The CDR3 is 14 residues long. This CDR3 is CASSPQGNREKLFF. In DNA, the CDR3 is TGTGCCAGCAGCCCGCAGGGAAATCGTGAAAAACTGTTTTTT. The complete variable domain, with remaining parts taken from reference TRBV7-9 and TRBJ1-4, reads DTGVSQNPRHKITKRGQNVTFRCDPISEHNRLYWYRQTLGQGPEFLTYFQNEAQLEKSRLLSDRFSAERPKGSFSTLEIQRTEQGDSAMYLCASSPQGNREKLFFGSGTQLSVL.

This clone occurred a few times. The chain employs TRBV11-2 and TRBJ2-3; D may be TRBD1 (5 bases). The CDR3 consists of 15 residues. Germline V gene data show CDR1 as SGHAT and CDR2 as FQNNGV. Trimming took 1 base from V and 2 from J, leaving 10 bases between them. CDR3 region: CASSLVAGITDTQYF. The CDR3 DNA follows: TGTGCCAGCAGCTTAGTAGCAGGGATCACAGATACGCAGTATTTT.

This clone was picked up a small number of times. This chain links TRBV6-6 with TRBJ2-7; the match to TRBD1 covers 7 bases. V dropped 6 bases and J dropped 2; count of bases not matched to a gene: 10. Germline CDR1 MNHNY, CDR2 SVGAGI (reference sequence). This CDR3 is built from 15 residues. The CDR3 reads CASRSGTEEPYEQYF. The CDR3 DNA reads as TGTGCCAGCAGGTCCGGGACAGAAGAACCCTACGAGCAGTACTTC.

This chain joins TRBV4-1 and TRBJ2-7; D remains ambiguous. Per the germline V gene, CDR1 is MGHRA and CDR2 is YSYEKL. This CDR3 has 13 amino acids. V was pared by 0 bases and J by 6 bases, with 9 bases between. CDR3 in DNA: TGCGCCAGCAGCCAAGATTTAGGGTCCGAGCAGTACTTC. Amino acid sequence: CASSQDLGSEQYF.

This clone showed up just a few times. The DNA of the CDR3 is TGTGCCAGCAGTGAAGAGCTAGCGGGGGGAACCGAGCAGTTCTTC. Amino acids: CASSEELAGGTEQFF. The gene calls are TRBV2 and TRBJ2-1; 11 bases are a match to TRBD2. With 1 base clipped from V and 10 bases from J, the junction kept 6 bases outside the gene matches. CDR3 length equals 15 residues. Germline CDR1 is SNHLY and CDR2 is FYNNEI.

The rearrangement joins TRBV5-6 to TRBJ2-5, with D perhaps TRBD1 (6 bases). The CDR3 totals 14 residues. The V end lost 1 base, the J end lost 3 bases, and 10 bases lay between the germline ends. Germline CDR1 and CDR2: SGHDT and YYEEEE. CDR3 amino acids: CASSLSGAEETQYF. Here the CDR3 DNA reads TGTGCCAGCAGCTTGTCAGGGGCGGAAGAGACCCAGTACTTC.

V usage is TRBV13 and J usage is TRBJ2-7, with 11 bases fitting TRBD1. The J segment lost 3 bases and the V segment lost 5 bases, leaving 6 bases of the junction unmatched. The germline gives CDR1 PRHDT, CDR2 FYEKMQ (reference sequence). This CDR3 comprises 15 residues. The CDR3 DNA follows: TGTGCCAGCAGCCCCTGGGGGACAGGGGGCTACGAGCAGTACTTC. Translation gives CASSPWGTGGYEQYF.

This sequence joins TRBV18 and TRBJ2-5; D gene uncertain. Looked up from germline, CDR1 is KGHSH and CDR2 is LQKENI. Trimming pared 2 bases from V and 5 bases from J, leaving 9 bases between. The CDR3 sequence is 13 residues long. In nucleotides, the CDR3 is TGTGCCAGCTCACCAGGCGAGAAGGAGACCCAGTACTTC. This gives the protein CASSPGEKETQYF.